This is a list of T cell receptor beta chains from one sample in a study of blood T cell repertoires in COVID-19. The data were produced by immunoSEQ multiplex PCR, yet TCRdb's version contains in-frame clones alone and is incomplete. The table has around 120,000 clones, around three quarters seen once; the top ten hold around 4.1%. Sequencing was done on a sample of peripheral blood. Source of these receptors: a woman older than 75 with acute or convalescent COVID-19. The CDR3 runs from the conserved cysteine through the conserved F or W. D genes are given only for firm matches.

TRBV6-2/TRBV6-3 TRBD2 CASSFSGRDFF
TRBV6-2/TRBV6-3 . CASSTGSYSNQPQHF
TRBV27 TRBD2 CASSLRGGTDTQYF
TRBV11-2 . CASSLRGGSGAGNTIYF
TRBV5-4 . CASSPRATRPGDTQYF
TRBV5-4 . CASSLATAGAGTDTQYF
TRBV4-2 . CASSQEEVKGYNEQFF
TRBV19 TRBD1 CASQGGFTGELFF
TRBV6-5 TRBD1 CASSRTGESYNEQFF
TRBV7-6 TRBD2 CASSFSGRAPDTQYF
TRBV6-6 TRBD1 CASRRADRNYGYTF
TRBV5-4 . CASSSGGLNYGYTF
TRBV2 . CASRDNLEAFF
TRBV3-1/TRBV3-2 . CASSQDRGPLGLHF
TRBV5-1 TRBD1 CASSLEMRGQGGGYTF
TRBV11-2 TRBD2 CASSSHSGKIYNEQFF
TRBV19 . CASSIAGLPGELFF
TRBV4-2 . CASSQAGYGYTF
TRBV10-3 TRBD1 CAITGQGANGYTF
TRBV12-3/TRBV12-4 . CASSFDRGETQYF
TRBV28 TRBD1 CASRGGTAENEKLFF
TRBV3-1/TRBV3-2 . CASSQISSGNTIYF
TRBV5-1 TRBD1 CASSPLTTGTLADTQYF
TRBV10-3 TRBD2 CAISDRLAGVAYNEQFF
TRBV29-1 . CSVEGVDGYTF
TRBV19 . CASSMPGRGGEKLFF
TRBV18 . CASSPGLAGSNQPQHF
TRBV2 . CASKRDTNTEAFF
TRBV9 TRBD2 CASSVEALAGFSYNEQFF
TRBV19 . CASSIILEGNQPQHF
TRBV29-1 . CSVRQEFLTEAFF
TRBV4-2 . CASSQGGGRTDTQYF
TRBV7-9 . CASSLGQDNTEAFF
TRBV2 . CASSPYQGANQPQHF
TRBV6-5 TRBD1 CASNRQGAYNQPQHF
TRBV27 TRBD1 CASSPLYRQGAGRGGELFF
TRBV7-2 . CASNIPLQGEEQFF
TRBV6-5 . CASRIDSLNTEAFF
TRBV4-2 . CASSQDRDGSPLHF
TRBV30 . CAWNRVQNTEAFF
TRBV28 TRBD1 CASTRDPGGKGDTF
TRBV9 TRBD2 CASSAGTSGVYEQYF
TRBV7-2 TRBD2 CASSLRARGGTDTQYF
TRBV28 TRBD1 CASSFRTGGVSPLHF
TRBV4-2 . CASSQGGQPNSPLHF
TRBV6-5 . CASSLQGTYEQYF
TRBV19 TRBD2 CASSTAGGPGELFF
TRBV5-6 . CASTPTNRDNGYTF